This T cell receptor (beta chain) was sequenced in a study of shared clonotypes between healthy human individuals. Using immunoSEQ multiplex PCR, the repertoire was profiled, and TCRdb retains in-frame clones only, with some absent. The profile shows millions of clones, more than 85% of them singletons. The CDR3 length is 16 residues. Germline V CDR1 and CDR2: MRHNA, SNTAGT. Germline trimming cut 0 bases from V and 3 bases from J; bases unmatched to any gene: 5. The sequencing sample was made of naive CD4+ T cells from PBMCs. Subset given: CD45RA+ positively selected. The chain uses TRBV6-4 and TRBJ2-1; 7 bases are shared with TRBD2. The clonotype originates from a man aged 18 to 30 in good health. Some clones in this sample may be carry-over from other donors' samples. CDR3 sequence: CASSDSGLADYNEQFF. The CDR3 coding sequence is TGTGCCAGCAGTGACTCTGGTCTAGCGGACTACAATGAGCAGTTCTTC.